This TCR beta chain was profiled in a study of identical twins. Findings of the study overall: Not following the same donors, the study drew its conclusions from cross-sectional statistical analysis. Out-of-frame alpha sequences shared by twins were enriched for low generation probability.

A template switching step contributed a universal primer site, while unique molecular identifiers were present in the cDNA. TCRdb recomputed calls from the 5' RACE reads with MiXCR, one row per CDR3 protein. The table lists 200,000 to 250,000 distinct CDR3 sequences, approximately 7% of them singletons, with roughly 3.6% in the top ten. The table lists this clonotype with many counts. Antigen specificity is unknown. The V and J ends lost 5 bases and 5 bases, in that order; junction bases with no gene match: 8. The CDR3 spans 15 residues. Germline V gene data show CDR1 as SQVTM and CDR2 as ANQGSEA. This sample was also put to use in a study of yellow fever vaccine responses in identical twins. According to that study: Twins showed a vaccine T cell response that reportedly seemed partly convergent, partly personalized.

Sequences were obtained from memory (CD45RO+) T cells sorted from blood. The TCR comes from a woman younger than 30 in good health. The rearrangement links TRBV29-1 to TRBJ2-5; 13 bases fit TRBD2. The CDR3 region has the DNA TGCAGCGTTCAGGGACTAGCGGGATCTACGGAGACCCAGTACTTC. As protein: CSVQGLAGSTETQYF.